These 32 T cell receptor beta chains were all obtained from the same sample, sequenced in a study of OX40 agonist ivuxolimab in advanced cancers. Sequenced by immunoSEQ multiplex PCR; TCRdb stores in-frame clones only, minus some. The sample has about 70,000 clones, about 90% seen once. The sequenced sample was CD4+ or CD8+ T cells sorted from blood, obtained in a trial of the OX40 agonist ivuxolimab. Receptors originate from an adult with an advanced solid tumor such as melanoma, head and neck, liver or kidney cancer.

Here the CDR3 reads CASSPRQGHTEAFF. The CDR3 coding sequence is TGCGCCAGCAGCCCTAGACAGGGACACACTGAAGCTTTCTTT. The chain is built from TRBV4-3 and TRBJ1-1, with TRBD1 matching over 7 bases. Losses at the gene ends were 4 bases for V and 3 bases for J; bases not matched to a gene: 5. The CDR3 runs to 14 residues. CDR1 and CDR2 from the germline V gene are LGHNA and YSLEER.

This clone has just one count. This sequence joins TRBV5-1 and TRBJ1-1; 9 bases fit TRBD1. The V gene end was trimmed by 5 bases and the J gene end by 5 bases; junction bases not matched to a gene: 7. CDR1 SGHRS and CDR2 YFSETQ come from the germline V gene. The CDR3 runs to 14 residues. The CDR3 coding sequence is TGCGCCAGCAGTAAACAGGGGGCTGGAACTGAAGCTTTCTTT. This sequence encodes CASSKQGAGTEAFF.

The V call is TRBV14, the J call TRBJ2-1, with D unresolved. The ends were cut back, 6 bases at V and 5 bases at J, with 11 bases in the middle. This CDR3 is 13 amino acids long. CDR1 SGHDN and CDR2 FVKESK come from the germline V gene. CDR3 sequence: CASRPTGDNEQFF. CDR3 sequence (DNA): TGTGCCAGCAGGCCCACTGGGGACAATGAGCAGTTCTTC.

The chain couples TRBV7-3 to TRBJ2-7; D gene ambiguous. The CDR3 is 13 residues long. Germline V CDR1 and CDR2: SGHTA, FQGTGA. The V and J ends lost 5 bases and 4 bases respectively, with 12 bases between them. CDR3 sequence reads: CASSLHLFYEQYF. The CDR3 nucleotides read TGTGCCAGCAGCCTCCACCTCTTTTACGAGCAGTACTTC.

The genes are TRBV18 and TRBJ1-2; a possible D gene is TRBD1 (6 bases). This CDR3 is built from 13 residues. V was trimmed by 8 bases and J by 1 base, leaving 11 bases between them. The V gene's germline CDR1 is KGHSH and CDR2 LQKENI. CDR3 DNA: TGTGCCAGCCGGACAGATGATAACTATGGCTACACCTTC. Encoded protein: CASRTDDNYGYTF.

This clone was seen only once. V and J are TRBV25-1 and TRBJ2-7; a possible D gene is TRBD1 (5 bases). Germline V gene lookup returns CDR1 MGHDK and CDR2 SYGVNS. The CDR3 is 15 amino acids. V shed 7 bases and J shed 3 bases, with 19 bases lying between them. CDR3 nucleotides: TGTGCCAGCATCCCAGTAAGTCCTAGGGGCTACGAGCAGTACTTC. This gives the protein CASIPVSPRGYEQYF.

This clone was counted only a few times. V and J are TRBV4-1 and TRBJ1-5; D ambiguous. Germline V gene sequence: CDR1 MGHRA, CDR2 YSYEKL. CDR3 length equals 14 residues. V lost 0 bases and J lost 5, with 8 bases in between. DNA for the CDR3: TGCGCCAGCAGCCAAGATTTGGGGTATCAGCCCCAGCATTTT. This encodes CASSQDLGYQPQHF.

The CDR3 coding sequence is TGTGCCAGCAGCCCGGACAGGGGTCAGCCCCAGCATTTT. As protein: CASSPDRGQPQHF. J is TRBJ1-5 and V is TRBV11-2; 9 bases align to TRBD1. The CDR3 covers 13 residues. V trimming: 5 bases; J trimming: 6 bases; junction bases outside the gene matches: 2. Germline CDR1 SGHAT, CDR2 FQNNGV.

This chain connects TRBV27 to TRBJ2-7; either TRBD1 or TRBD2 may fit D (5 bases each). Germline CDR1 and CDR2: MNHEY and SMNVEV (reference sequence). The CDR3 sequence is 13 residues long. The germline V and J ends were trimmed by 0 bases and 4 bases, with 7 bases remaining between them. Here the CDR3 reads CASSLSRGYEQYF. CDR3 coding DNA: TGTGCCAGCAGTTTATCGAGGGGTTACGAGCAGTACTTC.

V is TRBV27 and J is TRBJ1-3, with TRBD1 matching 8 bases. Germline CDR1 is MNHEY and CDR2 is SMNVEV (reference sequence). Germline trimming cut 2 bases from V and 4 bases from J; bases unmatched to any gene: 4. The CDR3 loop spans 15 amino acids. The DNA for the CDR3 is TGTGCCAGCAGTTTACAGGGGGCAACGGGAAACACCATATATTTT. Translating gives CASSLQGATGNTIYF.

The V gene is TRBV5-1, the J gene TRBJ1-4; D call uncertain. The V end lost 0 bases, the J end lost 0 bases, and 3 bases lay between the germline ends. Germline V lookup: CDR1 SGHRS, CDR2 YFSETQ. This CDR3 contains 14 residues. This CDR3 is CASSLASTNEKLFF. The CDR3 bases are TGCGCCAGCAGCTTGGCTTCAACTAATGAAAAACTGTTTTTT.

This CDR3 reads CASSPARGTEAFF. Here the CDR3 DNA reads TGTGCCAGCTCACCAGCCAGGGGCACTGAAGCTTTCTTT. This chain joins TRBV18 and TRBJ1-1; a possible D gene is TRBD1 (6 bases). CDR3 length: 13 amino acids. The V end lost 2 bases, the J end lost 4 bases, and 8 bases lay between the germline ends. In germline, CDR1 is KGHSH, CDR2 LQKENI.

This clone was picked up one time. The chain links TRBV7-2 to TRBJ1-6; no clear D gene. CDR3 length equals 13 residues. CDR1 is SGHTA and CDR2 is FQGNSA in the germline V gene. The V end lost 4 bases, the J end lost 13 bases, and 14 bases lay between the germline ends. This CDR3 is CASSSETFVPLHF. The DNA for the CDR3 is TGTGCCAGCAGCTCAGAGACCTTTGTTCCCCTCCACTTT.

This clone came up a few times. The chain combines TRBV27 with TRBJ2-5; 9 nucleotides align to TRBD1. Germline V gives CDR1 MNHEY, CDR2 SMNVEV (reference sequence). CDR3 length: 16 amino acids. With 5 bases clipped from V and 5 bases from J, the junction kept 12 bases outside the gene matches. The CDR3 here is CASSGKDRGFDETQYF. As DNA, the CDR3 is TGTGCCAGCAGTGGAAAGGACAGGGGTTTCGACGAGACCCAGTACTTC.

The chain is built from TRBV19 and TRBJ2-6; a possible D gene is TRBD1 (6 bases). The length of the CDR3 is 13 residues. The germline V and J ends were trimmed by 8 bases and 1 base, with 6 bases remaining between them. Germline CDR1 LNHDA, CDR2 SQIVND (reference sequence). The CDR3 protein is CASGQSGANVLTF. The CDR3 coding sequence is TGTGCCAGTGGACAGTCTGGGGCCAACGTCCTGACTTTC. Supplemented by reference TRBV19 and TRBJ2-6, the full variable domain reads DGGITQSPKYLFRKEGQNVTLSCEQNLNHDAMYWYRQDPGQGLRLIYYSQIVNDFQKGDIAEGYSVSREKKESFPLTVTSAQKNPTAFYLCASGQSGANVLTFGAGSRLTVL.

This sequence joins TRBV28 and TRBJ1-3; TRBD1 might be the D (6 bases). V gave up 8 bases and J gave up 4 bases, with 9 bases separating them. Germline V gives CDR1 MDHEN, CDR2 SYDVKM. The CDR3 has 12 residues. The CDR3 loop reads CASGTPGNTIYF. CDR3 sequence (DNA): TGTGCCAGCGGGACACCAGGAAACACCATATATTTT. Together with reference TRBV28 and TRBJ1-3, the CDR3 gives the full variable domain: DVKVTQSSRYLVKRTGEKVFLECVQDMDHENMFWYRQDPGLGLRLIYFSYDVKMKEKGDIPEGYSVSREKKERFSLILESASTNQTSMYLCASGTPGNTIYFGEGSWLTVV.

This clone has a handful of counts. CDR3 sequence: CASSRGLAGTEGEQFF. The CDR3 bases are TGTGCCAGCAGTCGGGGACTAGCGGGGACGGAGGGTGAGCAGTTCTTC. The rearrangement links TRBV28 to TRBJ2-1; 13 positions agree with TRBD2. The V gene end was trimmed by 5 bases and the J gene end by 9 bases; junction bases not matched to a gene: 10. The CDR3 consists of 16 residues. The V gene's germline CDR1 is MDHEN and CDR2 SYDVKM.

This rearrangement joins TRBV5-4 to TRBJ2-1; D is unclear. The V gene's germline CDR1 is SGHNT and CDR2 YYREEE (reference sequence). With 0 bases removed from V and 5 bases from J, the gap between germline ends came to 6 bases. The CDR3 runs 13 residues. The DNA for the CDR3 is TGTGCCAGCAGCTTGGATCTGAACAATGAGCAGTTCTTC. This sequence encodes CASSLDLNNEQFF.

The CDR3 region has the DNA TGTGCCAGCTCACCCGGGGCAAATAATTCACCCCTCCACTTT. Residues: CASSPGANNSPLHF. This chain joins TRBV18 and TRBJ1-6; weak D call: TRBD1 (5 bases). This CDR3 is 14 amino acids long. Germline CDR1 is KGHSH and CDR2 is LQKENI. Trimming took 3 bases from V and 5 from J, leaving 8 bases between them.

The chain uses TRBV7-3 and TRBJ2-3, with 15 bases lining up with TRBD2. In germline, CDR1 is SGHTA, CDR2 FQGTGA. The trim removed 5 bases at V and 5 bases at J, leaving 8 bases unmatched. This CDR3 region has 17 residues. The DNA for the CDR3 is TGTGCCAGCAGCACGGGACTAGCGGGGGGAGTAGGAGATACGCAGTATTTT. Translation: CASSTGLAGGVGDTQYF.

The chain has TRBV5-1 and TRBJ1-1, with 7 bases lining up with TRBD1. The V gene's germline CDR1 is SGHRS and CDR2 YFSETQ. Trimming cost V 6 bases and J 0 bases; bases outside gene matches: 5. The CDR3 has 14 residues. The CDR3 is CASTEGQMNTEAFF. Written as DNA, the CDR3 is TGCGCCAGCACCGAGGGACAGATGAACACTGAAGCTTTCTTT.

This chain links TRBV7-2 with TRBJ1-2; D might be TRBD1 (5 bases). Germline V CDR1 and CDR2: SGHTA, FQGNSA. CDR3 size: 12 residues. Trimming pared 2 bases from V and 8 bases from J, leaving 9 bases between. Written as DNA, the CDR3 is TGTGCCAGCAGCTTACGAGGGGAGGGCTACACCTTC. It codes for CASSLRGEGYTF. Filled out from reference TRBV7-2 and TRBJ1-2, the complete variable domain reads GAGVSQSPSNKVTEKGKDVELRCDPISGHTALYWYRQSLGQGLEFLIYFQGNSAPDKSGLPSDRFSAERTGGSVSTLTIQRTQQEDSAVYLCASSLRGEGYTFGSGTRLTVV.

CDR3 in amino acids: CASSLEPSGGVYEQFF. The CDR3 coding sequence is TGTGCCAGCAGCTTAGAGCCTAGCGGGGGGGTCTATGAGCAGTTCTTC. The chain is built from TRBV7-2 and TRBJ2-1; 12 bases align to TRBD2. The CDR3 is made up of 16 amino acids. Germline CDR1 is SGHTA and CDR2 is FQGNSA. V trimming: 1 base; J trimming: 8 bases; junction bases outside the gene matches: 6.

V usage is TRBV2 and J usage is TRBJ2-1; 10 bases map to TRBD1. The CDR3 has 15 amino acids. Unmatched junction bases numbered 12, after V lost 8 bases and J lost 8 bases. Per germline, CDR1 SNHLY and CDR2 FYNNEI. The CDR3 DNA sequence: TGTGCCAGCGCCCTTAGACAGGGGGCCGCGTATGAGCAGTTCTTC. Its protein is CASALRQGAAYEQFF.

This clone has more than one count but fewer than ten. CDR3 amino acids: CASSSRGTSGSYEQYF. CDR3 nucleotide sequence: TGTGCCAGCAGCTCTAGGGGAACTAGCGGCTCCTACGAGCAGTACTTC. The chain has TRBV7-9 and TRBJ2-7; TRBD2 agrees at 8 bases. V was pared by 4 bases and J by 0 bases, with 8 bases of the junction left unmatched. This CDR3 has 16 amino acids. CDR1 is SEHNR, CDR2 FQNEAQ, per germline (reference sequence).

V usage is TRBV2 and J usage is TRBJ2-7; D is undetermined. The CDR3 has 10 amino acids. Germline V gene data show CDR1 as SNHLY and CDR2 as FYNNEI. V lost 2 bases and J 9 bases, leaving 5 bases between the germline ends. This CDR3 is CASSEMRQYF. In DNA form, the CDR3 reads TGTGCCAGCAGTGAAATGCGGCAGTACTTC.

The V call is TRBV6-5, the J call TRBJ2-2, with a tentative D call TRBD1 (6 bases). The V gene's germline CDR1 is MNHEY and CDR2 SVGAGI. Trimming removed 5 bases from V and 2 bases from J, with 9 bases in between. The CDR3 sequence is 14 residues long. The CDR3 nucleotides read TGTGCCAGCAGTCGGACAGATAACACCGGGGAGCTGTTTTTT. Protein: CASSRTDNTGELFF.

The chain joins TRBV5-5 to TRBJ2-1; 13 bases line up with TRBD2. J lost 6 bases, V lost 4 bases, and 7 bases had no gene match. Germline CDR1 and CDR2: SGHKS and YYEKEE (reference sequence). The CDR3 extends over 16 amino acids. The CDR3: CASSPGGLAGLNEQFF. CDR3 nucleotides: TGTGCCAGCAGCCCGGGGGGACTAGCGGGACTCAATGAGCAGTTCTTC. Using reference TRBV5-5 and TRBJ2-1 for the parts outside the CDR3, the full variable domain is DAGVTQSPTHLIKTRGQQVTLRCSPISGHKSVSWYQQVLGQGPQFIFQYYEKEERGRGNFPDRFSARQFPNYSSELNVNALLLGDSALYLCASSPGGLAGLNEQFFGPGTRLTVL.

V usage is TRBV2 and J usage is TRBJ2-5, with D perhaps TRBD1 or TRBD2 (7 bases each). V lost 7 bases, J lost 2 bases, and 14 bases lay in between. The germline V gene has CDR1 SNHLY and CDR2 FYNNEI. The CDR3 runs to 14 residues. The chain's CDR3 is CASTRQGGQETQYF. The DNA of the CDR3 is TGTGCCAGCACTAGACAGGGAGGGCAAGAGACCCAGTACTTC.

V and J are TRBV5-6 and TRBJ1-1, with TRBD1 matching 7 bases. The junction had 6 bases not matched to a gene; V was cut back by 3 bases and J by 1 base. This CDR3 is 15 amino acids long. CDR1 is SGHDT and CDR2 is YYEEEE in the germline V gene. CDR3 region: CASSSWDSSNTEAFF. CDR3 bases: TGTGCCAGCAGCTCATGGGACAGCTCGAACACTGAAGCTTTCTTT.

The chain carries TRBV28 and TRBJ1-1; perhaps TRBD1 as D (6 bases). In germline, CDR1 is MDHEN, CDR2 SYDVKM. V lost 5 bases to trimming and J lost 7 bases, with 11 bases between them. This CDR3 has 12 residues. The CDR3 is CASSQLQGEAFF. In nucleotides, the CDR3 is TGTGCCAGCAGTCAACTACAGGGTGAAGCTTTCTTT.

This clone has only one observation. The CDR3 loop reads CASSRGDSGNTIYF. The CDR3 bases are TGTGCCAGCAGCCGCGGTGACTCTGGAAACACCATATATTTT. The chain uses TRBV7-9 and TRBJ1-3; D remains ambiguous. Trimming stripped 5 bases from V and 0 bases from J, with 8 bases between. The CDR3 extends over 14 amino acids. The V gene's germline CDR1 is SEHNR and CDR2 FQNEAQ (reference sequence).